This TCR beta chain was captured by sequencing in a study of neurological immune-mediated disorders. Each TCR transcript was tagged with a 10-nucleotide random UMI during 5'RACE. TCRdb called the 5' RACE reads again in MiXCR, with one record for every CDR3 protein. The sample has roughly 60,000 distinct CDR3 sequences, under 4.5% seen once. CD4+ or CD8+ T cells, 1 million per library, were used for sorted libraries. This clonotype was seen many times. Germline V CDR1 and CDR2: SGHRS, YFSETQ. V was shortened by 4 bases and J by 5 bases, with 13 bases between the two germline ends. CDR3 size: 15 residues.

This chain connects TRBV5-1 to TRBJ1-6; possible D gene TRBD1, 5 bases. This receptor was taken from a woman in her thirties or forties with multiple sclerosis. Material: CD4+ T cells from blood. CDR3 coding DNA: TGCGCCAGCAGCGGGGGGACCGGAGATAATTCACCCCTCCACTTT. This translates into CASSGGTGDNSPLHF.